These 24 T cell receptor beta chains originate from one sample sequenced in a study of shared clonotypes between healthy human individuals. Using immunoSEQ multiplex PCR, the repertoire was profiled, and TCRdb retains in-frame clones only, with some absent. The table has approximately 250,000 clones, approximately 70% seen once. The sample comprised memory CD4+ T cells sorted from blood. Subset defined: CD45RA-negative fraction. The source is a man younger than 40 in good health.

This clone was observed a few times. V usage is TRBV6-1 and J usage is TRBJ1-2, with a tentative D call TRBD1 (5 bases). Deletions cut 7 bases from V and 2 bases from J, with 11 bases between. The CDR3 spans 13 residues. Germline CDR1 reads MNHNS; CDR2 reads SASEGT. The CDR3 region has the DNA TGTGCCAGCATTCCGGGGGGGAACTATGGCTACACCTTC. This encodes CASIPGGNYGYTF.

The chain is built from TRBV18 and TRBJ2-3; 10 bases agree with TRBD1. The junction had 15 bases not matched to a gene; V was cut back by 2 bases and J by 4 bases. CDR3 length: 19 residues. From germline, CDR1 is KGHSH and CDR2 LQKENI. Written as DNA, the CDR3 is TGTGCCAGCTCACCAATCGGAGTTCGGACAGGGGGTTCGCCAGATACGCAGTATTTT. Translated: CASSPIGVRTGGSPDTQYF.

On this clone: One end of the junction is discordant with germline, which a read error may explain. The V gene is TRBV5-1, the J gene TRBJ2-1, with 7 positions matching TRBD1. CDR1 and CDR2 from the germline V gene are SGHRS and YFSETQ. The CDR3 covers 14 residues. Here the CDR3 DNA reads TGTGCCAGCAGCAGAAGACAGGGACCCAATGAGCAGTTCTTC. Amino acid sequence: CASSRRQGPNEQFF. Variable domain in full (rest from reference TRBV5-1 and TRBJ2-1): KAGVTQTPRYLIKTRGQQVTLSCSPISGHRSVSWYQQTPGQGLQFLFEYFSETQRNKGNFPGRFSGRQFSNSRSEMNVSTLELGDSALYLCASSRRQGPNEQFFGPGTRLTVL.

The rearrangement uses TRBV5-5 and TRBJ2-3; D ambiguous. The CDR3 has 14 amino acids. V was cut by 4 bases and J by 2 bases, with 11 bases left in between. In germline, CDR1 is SGHKS, CDR2 YYEKEE (reference sequence). CDR3 in DNA: TGTGCCAGCAGCCAAGTAAGGTACACAGATACGCAGTATTTT. This translates into CASSQVRYTDTQYF.

This sequence joins TRBV7-2 and TRBJ2-7; no clear D gene. CDR1 SGHTA and CDR2 FQGNSA come from the germline V gene. The CDR3 is made up of 13 amino acids. V lost 5 bases to trimming and J lost 5 bases, with 13 bases between them. CDR3 bases: TGTGCCAGCAGCCCGGGCCGCGGCGACGAGCAGTACTTC. Amino acids: CASSPGRGDEQYF.

This clone was observed a handful of times. The chain has TRBV7-3 and TRBJ2-1; D remains ambiguous. V was trimmed by 4 bases and J by 9 bases, leaving 10 bases between them. The CDR3 sequence is 12 residues long. Germline CDR1 reads SGHTA; CDR2 reads FQGTGA. The CDR3 DNA sequence: TGTGCCAGCAGCTCGCTTAGCAGTGAGCAGTTCTTC. Its protein is CASSSLSSEQFF.

This clone was recorded a few times. The chain is built from TRBV19 and TRBJ1-2, with TRBD1 identical over 8 bases. The CDR3 consists of 12 residues. Germline trimming cut 0 bases from V and 13 bases from J; bases unmatched to any gene: 4. Germline values: CDR1 LNHDA, CDR2 SQIVND (reference sequence). CDR3: CASSIDQGAGTF. In DNA, the CDR3 is TGTGCCAGTAGTATAGATCAGGGGGCGGGCACCTTC.

The rearrangement links TRBV29-1 to TRBJ1-1, with D possibly matching TRBD1 (6 bases). Germline CDR1 and CDR2: SQVTM and ANQGSEA. Deletions cut 5 bases from V and 2 bases from J, with 15 bases between. CDR3 length: 14 residues. The CDR3 spells CSVTGLRVNTEAFF. The CDR3 DNA is TGCAGCGTTACAGGGTTGAGAGTAAACACTGAAGCTTTCTTT. The variable domain in full, with the rest retrieved from reference TRBV29-1 and TRBJ1-1, is SAVISQKPSRDICQRGTSLTIQCQVDSQVTMMFWYRQQPGQSLTLIATANQGSEATYESGFVIDKFPISRPNLTFSTLTVSNMSPEDSSIYLCSVTGLRVNTEAFFGQGTRLTVV.

This chain joins TRBV25-1 and TRBJ2-7, with a weak D call TRBD2 (7 bases). This CDR3 contains 15 residues. Between the trimmed V and J ends, which lost 3 bases and 1 base, there was a span of 13 bases. The germline V gene encodes CDR1 MGHDK and CDR2 SYGVNS. The CDR3 sequence: CASSDGGGVSYEQYF. The CDR3 coding sequence is TGTGCCAGCAGTGATGGGGGGGGCGTTTCCTACGAGCAGTACTTC.

The chain has TRBV5-6 and TRBJ2-2, with 7 bases identical to TRBD2. The V and J ends lost 3 bases and 6 bases, in that order; junction bases with no gene match: 5. The V gene's germline CDR1 is SGHDT and CDR2 YYEEEE. The CDR3 runs to 14 residues. The CDR3 sequence is CASSYTSVPGELFF. In DNA form, the CDR3 reads TGTGCCAGCAGCTATACTAGCGTACCCGGGGAGCTGTTTTTT.

The chain uses TRBV6-5 and TRBJ2-7; D remains unclear. Looked up from germline, CDR1 is MNHEY and CDR2 is SVGAGI. Deletions cut 6 bases from V and 5 bases from J, with 8 bases between. This CDR3 is built from 11 residues. The CDR3, as DNA: TGTGCCAGCAGCCCCCTCAACGAGCAGTACTTC. It translates to CASSPLNEQYF.

This chain joins TRBV25-1 and TRBJ2-2; 8 positions agree with TRBD1. Germline CDR1 MGHDK, CDR2 SYGVNS. V dropped 5 bases and J dropped 6; count of bases not matched to a gene: 2. The CDR3 runs 13 residues. CDR3 sequence reads: CASSQGAPGELFF. The CDR3 nucleotides read TGTGCCAGCAGTCAGGGGGCCCCCGGGGAGCTGTTTTTT. Supplemented by reference TRBV25-1 and TRBJ2-2, the full variable domain reads EADIYQTPRYLVIGTGKKITLECSQTMGHDKMYWYQQDPGMELHLIHYSYGVNSTEKGDLSSESTVSRIRTEHFPLTLESARPSHTSQYLCASSQGAPGELFFGEGSRLTVL.

The J gene is TRBJ2-7, the V gene TRBV18; 14 positions agree with TRBD2. V lost 4 bases and J lost 3; bases outside the gene matches: 14. Germline lookup yields CDR1 KGHSH and CDR2 LQKENI. This CDR3 is 19 amino acids long. This CDR3 reads CASSQKPGTSGSLSYEQYF. As DNA, the CDR3 is TGTGCCAGCTCACAGAAACCCGGGACTAGCGGGAGTCTAAGCTACGAGCAGTACTTC. The full variable domain, completed using reference TRBV18 and TRBJ2-7, is NAGVMQNPRHLVRRRGQEARLRCSPMKGHSHVYWYRQLPEEGLKFMVYLQKENIIDESGMPKERFSAEFPKEGPSILRIQQVVRGDSAAYFCASSQKPGTSGSLSYEQYFGPGTRLTVT.

This chain uses TRBV6-6 with TRBJ2-5; D is perhaps TRBD2 (6 bases). CDR3 length equals 13 residues. The germline V gene has CDR1 MNHNY and CDR2 SVGAGI (reference sequence). V was cut by 2 bases and J by 5 bases, with 9 bases left in between. The CDR3 coding sequence is TGTGCCAGCAGTTACGGGGGGTGGGAGACCCAGTACTTC. This sequence encodes CASSYGGWETQYF.

This clone was found a few times. The chain recombines TRBV29-1 with TRBJ2-1; unclear D gene. The germline V and J ends were trimmed by 2 bases and 0 bases, with 8 bases remaining between them. The length of the CDR3 is 14 residues. The germline CDR1 and CDR2 sequences are SQVTM and ANQGSEA. This CDR3 reads CSVEMEYSYNEQFF. The CDR3 coding sequence is TGCAGCGTTGAAATGGAGTACTCCTACAATGAGCAGTTCTTC.

This clone was seen at least ten times. The gene calls are TRBV5-1 and TRBJ1-1; TRBD1 is a possible D gene (6 bases). Germline V gives CDR1 SGHRS, CDR2 YFSETQ. Deletions cut 4 bases from V and 1 base from J, with 11 bases between. The CDR3 is 14 amino acids. The CDR3 nucleotides read TGCGCCAGCAGCCGGAAGACAGGGAACACTGAAGCTTTCTTT. It specifies CASSRKTGNTEAFF.

This chain links TRBV27 with TRBJ2-4; 10 nucleotides match TRBD2. This CDR3 region has 14 residues. Trimming cost V 4 bases and J 7 bases; bases outside gene matches: 4. Per the germline V gene, CDR1 is MNHEY and CDR2 is SMNVEV (reference sequence). CDR3 in DNA: TGTGCCAGCAGTTCCCCGACTAGCGGGAACATTCAGTACTTC. It yields the protein CASSSPTSGNIQYF.

The chain employs TRBV6-5 and TRBJ1-5; a weak D match, TRBD1 (5 bases). The V and J ends lost 7 bases and 2 bases respectively, with 9 bases between them. Germline CDR1 and CDR2: MNHEY and SVGAGI. The CDR3 sequence is 13 residues long. The DNA for the CDR3 is TGTGCCAGCACCAGGGATGGCAATCAGCCCCAGCATTTT. This sequence encodes CASTRDGNQPQHF.

The gene calls are TRBV5-1 and TRBJ2-7; D is possibly TRBD1 (5 bases). CDR3 size: 14 residues. V lost 4 bases, J lost 3 bases, and 14 bases lay in between. Germline V gives CDR1 SGHRS, CDR2 YFSETQ. CDR3 loop: CASSSLPGLYEQYF. The CDR3 DNA follows: TGCGCCAGCAGCAGTCTACCAGGGCTCTACGAGCAGTACTTC.

This chain joins TRBV11-2 and TRBJ2-1; 10 bases are a match to TRBD2. CDR3 length: 16 amino acids. V dropped 5 bases and J dropped 9; count of bases not matched to a gene: 13. Germline V gives CDR1 SGHAT, CDR2 FQNNGV. The CDR3 sequence: CASSLTSGISLSEQFF. The CDR3 coding sequence is TGTGCCAGCAGCCTAACTAGCGGGATCTCATTGAGTGAGCAGTTCTTC.

The rearrangement links TRBV7-6 to TRBJ1-1; D gene uncertain. The germline gives CDR1 SGHVS, CDR2 FNYEAQ. The CDR3 is made up of 16 amino acids. V shed 5 bases and J shed 5 bases, with 21 bases lying between them. The CDR3 DNA follows: TGTGCCAGCAGCCACTATGGAGGCGGATCAGGAACTGAAGCTTTCTTT. It codes for CASSHYGGGSGTEAFF.

The chain joins TRBV28 to TRBJ2-7; TRBD1 is a possible D gene (5 bases). V was clipped by 6 bases and J by 6 bases, with 24 bases between them. CDR1 and CDR2 (germline): MDHEN, SYDVKM. This CDR3 has 16 residues. CDR3 nucleotide sequence: TGTGCCAGCAGCCTAAGGTGGCAGGGCCCTGGCGGCGAGCAGTACTTC. Its protein product is CASSLRWQGPGGEQYF. Combining the CDR3 with reference TRBV28 and TRBJ2-7 gives the whole variable domain DVKVTQSSRYLVKRTGEKVFLECVQDMDHENMFWYRQDPGLGLRLIYFSYDVKMKEKGDIPEGYSVSREKKERFSLILESASTNQTSMYLCASSLRWQGPGGEQYFGPGTRLTVT.

This clone has just a few counts. The chain has TRBV5-1 and TRBJ1-4; tentatively, D is TRBD1 (6 bases). The CDR3 contains 14 residues. Trimming took 4 bases from V and 7 from J, leaving 14 bases between them. The germline CDR1 and CDR2 sequences are SGHRS and YFSETQ. This chain's CDR3 is CASSQQGEGEKLFF. The CDR3 nucleotides read TGCGCCAGCAGCCAACAGGGAGAAGGTGAAAAACTGTTTTTT.

A single count supports this clone. The chain recombines TRBV7-6 with TRBJ1-2; TRBD1 aligns across 7 bases. V trimming: 5 bases; J trimming: 8 bases; junction bases outside the gene matches: 14. Germline CDR1 reads SGHVS; CDR2 reads FNYEAQ. The CDR3 runs 15 residues. The CDR3 region is CASSPGQQGSEGYTF. CDR3 DNA sequence: TGTGCCAGCAGCCCGGGACAGCAAGGTTCCGAGGGCTACACCTTC. The whole variable domain, remainder taken from reference TRBV7-6 and TRBJ1-2, is GAGVSQSPRYKVTKRGQDVALRCDPISGHVSLYWYRQALGQGPEFLTYFNYEAQQDKSGLPNDRFSAERPEGSISTLTIQRTEQRDSAMYRCASSPGQQGSEGYTFGSGTRLTVV.